This TCR beta chain came from a study of blood T cell repertoires in COVID-19. On the study more broadly: Specimens from acute and convalescent COVID-19 originated in the United States, Italy and Spain.

Germline V CDR1 and CDR2: MDHEN, SYDVKM. This CDR3 contains 14 residues. The germline V and J ends were trimmed by 6 bases and 2 bases, with 13 bases remaining between them. In the source study's methods: Using reference gene primer amplification, nucleated cell counts were estimated. Method: immunoSEQ multiplex PCR; TCRdb's copy keeps in-frame clones and lacks some. V and J calls and clone size are those listed in that table; D and trimming were worked out from the DNA. The sample records about 220,000 clones, approximately 80% being singletons. The sample taken for sequencing was peripheral blood. The receptor comes from a human donor in a cohort sampled during active COVID-19. The V gene is TRBV28, the J gene TRBJ2-5, with D perhaps TRBD1 (6 bases). The CDR3 sequence: CASRPTGIQETQYF. The DNA of the CDR3 is TGTGCCAGCAGGCCCACAGGGATACAAGAGACCCAGTACTTC.